Listed below are T cell receptor beta chains from one sample, sequenced in a study of T cells after yellow fever vaccination. TCRdb analysed the 5' RACE reads with MiXCR anew, one entry per CDR3 protein. The repertoire holds 500,000 to 650,000 distinct CDR3 sequences, with around 12% as singletons. Sample: PBMCs, taken on the day of the yellow fever booster vaccination. The source of these receptors is a man aged 25-45 years who received the YFV17D yellow fever vaccine. The conserved cysteine and the conserved F or W are not part of the CDR3 here. Clone size is not always given. Where it is, it says once, few, many or a class for expanded clones.

CDR3	V	size
ATSRVGQGGSPLH	TRBV15	.
SVGVAGSNTEAF	TRBV29-1	few
ASSLGATREQY	TRBV7-9	few
SVETSGNPYEQY	TRBV29-1	.
ASSQVGLADLNEQF	TRBV4-2	.
ASSQDPPGSNPYGYT	TRBV4-3	many
ASSPGGGTLAKNIQY	TRBV7-9	few
ASSQEGRPSGANVLT	TRBV4-3	few
ASQRWTSVSNEQF	TRBV10-2	few
ASSFRGNSYNEQF	TRBV7-8	.
ASSTGLQPQH	TRBV2	.
ASSGSPVVNEQF	TRBV9	few
ASSLVSGGDTQY	TRBV7-2	few
ASSLRGRVTGELF	TRBV7-2	once
ASSGTSGSFNEQF	TRBV7-6	.
ASTHRGRGEQY	TRBV6-1	few
ASSGGTGAVGYNEQF	TRBV5-1	.
ASSSTGGFTDTQY	TRBV12-3/TRBV12-4	.
ASQGGRYTDTQY	TRBV5-1	few
ASSEEEVEGPLYEQY	TRBV6-1	few
SATQGGGGWAEIEQY	TRBV20-1	few
SARDPRGGNTIY	TRBV20-1	many
ASSLAGGSSSGNTIY	TRBV5-1	few
ASSLVNGLAEETQY	TRBV5-1	few
ASSEGLLNSPLH	TRBV7-8	.
NAGGDYGYT	TRBV29-1	few
ASSDRQGTEEY	TRBV5-6	.
ASSNPPGQDYEQY	TRBV5-1	many
SARETDSPLH	TRBV20-1	.
SVRGSGTSEQY	TRBV20-1	many
SAREYSGRNDYNEQF	TRBV20-1	many
ASGTNEQY	TRBV2	.
ASSQGEREGHHNEQF	TRBV4-3	.
ASSQDDRVIDTQY	TRBV4-1	few
ASSFTTGAYEQY	TRBV9	.
ASSLAPIAANEQF	TRBV7-2	few
ASSPLAGVTDTQY	TRBV7-9	few
ASAQGGSYNEQF	TRBV6-1	few
ASSSSGQAAYGYT	TRBV11-2	.
ASSQQVGSSYNEQF	TRBV14	.
ASSQVRGRLNEQF	TRBV3-1	.
ASSLGVLGELF	TRBV11-2	many
ASSLGRDRVRNTEAF	TRBV5-1	few
ASSQGAGTVGEQF	TRBV3-1	.
ASSAQGGPHETQY	TRBV5-1	many
ASKTGGTTGELF	TRBV27	few
ASSLRDYGKREGQEQY	TRBV11-1	once
CARDAGTGYYNEQF	TRBV20-1	.
ASSLRWNEETQY	TRBV7-2	once
SASSGLKLGYEQY	TRBV20-1	.
ASTEGATNEKLF	TRBV10-2	few
ASTRTGGNEKLF	TRBV12-3/TRBV12-4	few
ASSPRWERESEQY	TRBV28	few
ASSVAASGRGRQF	TRBV9	few
ASSWGLANGNGELF	TRBV5-4	.